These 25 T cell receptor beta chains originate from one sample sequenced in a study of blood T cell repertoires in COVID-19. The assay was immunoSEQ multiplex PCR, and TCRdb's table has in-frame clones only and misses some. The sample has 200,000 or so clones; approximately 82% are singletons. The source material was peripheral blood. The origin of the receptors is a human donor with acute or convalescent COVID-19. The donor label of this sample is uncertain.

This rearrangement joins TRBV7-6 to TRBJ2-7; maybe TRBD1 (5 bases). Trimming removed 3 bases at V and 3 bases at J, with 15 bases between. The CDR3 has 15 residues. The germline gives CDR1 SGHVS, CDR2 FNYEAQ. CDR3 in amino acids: CASSLAQQGIYEQYF. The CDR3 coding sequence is TGTGCCAGCAGCTTGGCCCAGCAGGGTATCTACGAGCAGTACTTC.

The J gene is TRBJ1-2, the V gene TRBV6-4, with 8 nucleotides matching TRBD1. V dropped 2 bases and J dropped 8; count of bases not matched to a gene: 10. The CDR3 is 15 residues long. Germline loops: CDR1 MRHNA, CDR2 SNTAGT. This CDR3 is CASSDLAGGIGGYTF. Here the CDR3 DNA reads TGTGCCAGCAGTGACCTTGCAGGGGGCATCGGAGGCTACACCTTC.

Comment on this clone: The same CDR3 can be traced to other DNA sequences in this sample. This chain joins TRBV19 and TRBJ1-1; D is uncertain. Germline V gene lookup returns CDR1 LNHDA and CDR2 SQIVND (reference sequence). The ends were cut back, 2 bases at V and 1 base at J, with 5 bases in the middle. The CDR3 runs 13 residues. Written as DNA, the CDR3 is TGTGCCAGTAGTATACGACAGAACACTGAAGCTTTCTTT. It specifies CASSIRQNTEAFF.

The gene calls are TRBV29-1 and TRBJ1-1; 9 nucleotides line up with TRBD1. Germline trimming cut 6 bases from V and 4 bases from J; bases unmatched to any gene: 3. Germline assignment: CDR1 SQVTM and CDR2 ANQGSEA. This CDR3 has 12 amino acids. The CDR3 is CSVEDRGTEAFF. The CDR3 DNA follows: TGCAGCGTGGAGGACAGGGGCACTGAAGCTTTCTTT.

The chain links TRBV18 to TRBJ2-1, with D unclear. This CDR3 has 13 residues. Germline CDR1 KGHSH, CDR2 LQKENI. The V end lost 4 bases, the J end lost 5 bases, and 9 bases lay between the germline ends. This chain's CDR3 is CASSRDLNNEQFF. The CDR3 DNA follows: TGTGCCAGCTCACGCGACTTAAACAATGAGCAGTTCTTC.

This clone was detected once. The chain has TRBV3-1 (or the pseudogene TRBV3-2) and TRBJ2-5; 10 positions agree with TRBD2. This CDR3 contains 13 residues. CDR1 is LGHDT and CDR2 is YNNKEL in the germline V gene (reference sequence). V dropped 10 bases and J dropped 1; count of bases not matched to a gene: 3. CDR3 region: CAIRLAGQETQYF. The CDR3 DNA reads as TGTGCCATCCGACTAGCGGGCCAAGAGACCCAGTACTTC.

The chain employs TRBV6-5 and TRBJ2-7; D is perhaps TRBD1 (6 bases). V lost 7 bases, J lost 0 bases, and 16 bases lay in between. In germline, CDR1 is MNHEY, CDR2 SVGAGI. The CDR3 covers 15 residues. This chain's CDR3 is CASISGTSSSYEQYF. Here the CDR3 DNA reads TGTGCCAGCATTTCGGGGACATCGAGCTCCTACGAGCAGTACTTC.

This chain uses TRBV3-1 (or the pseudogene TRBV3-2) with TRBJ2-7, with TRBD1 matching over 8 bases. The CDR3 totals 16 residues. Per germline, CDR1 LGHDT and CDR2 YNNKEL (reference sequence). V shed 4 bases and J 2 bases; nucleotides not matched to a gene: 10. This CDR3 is CASSRADRGGTYEQYF. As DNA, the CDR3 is TGTGCCAGCAGCCGCGCCGACAGGGGCGGCACCTACGAGCAGTACTTC.

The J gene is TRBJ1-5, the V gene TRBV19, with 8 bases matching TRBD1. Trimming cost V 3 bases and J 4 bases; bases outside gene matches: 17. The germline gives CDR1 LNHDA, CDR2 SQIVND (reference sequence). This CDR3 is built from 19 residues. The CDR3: CASSMVTLSYTGGNQPQHF. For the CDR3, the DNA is TGTGCCAGTAGTATGGTGACCCTCTCCTACACAGGGGGAAATCAGCCCCAGCATTTT.

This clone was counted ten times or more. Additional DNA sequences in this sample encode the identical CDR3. CDR3 bases: TGTGCCAGCAGTTACTCGGACAGGGGTCCCTACGAGCAGTACTTC. Translation: CASSYSDRGPYEQYF. The rearrangement joins TRBV6-5 to TRBJ2-7; 9 bases are a match to TRBD1. The length of the CDR3 is 15 residues. The V segment lost 0 bases and the J segment 2 bases; nucleotides outside the gene matches: 2. Per germline, CDR1 MNHEY and CDR2 SVGAGI.

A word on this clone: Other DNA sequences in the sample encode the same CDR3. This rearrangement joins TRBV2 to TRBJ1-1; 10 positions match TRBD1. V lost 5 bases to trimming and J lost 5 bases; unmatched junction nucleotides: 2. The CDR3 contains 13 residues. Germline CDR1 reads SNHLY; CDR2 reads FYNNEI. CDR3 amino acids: CASSRDRGTEAFF. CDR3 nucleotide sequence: TGTGCCAGCAGTCGGGACAGGGGAACTGAAGCTTTCTTT.

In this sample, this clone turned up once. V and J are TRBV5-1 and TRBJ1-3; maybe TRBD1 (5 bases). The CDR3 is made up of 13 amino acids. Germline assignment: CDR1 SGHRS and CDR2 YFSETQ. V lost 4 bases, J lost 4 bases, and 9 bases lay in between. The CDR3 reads CASSPDNGNTIYF. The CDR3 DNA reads TGCGCCAGCAGCCCGGACAACGGAAACACCATATATTTT. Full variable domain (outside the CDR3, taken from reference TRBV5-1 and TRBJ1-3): KAGVTQTPRYLIKTRGQQVTLSCSPISGHRSVSWYQQTPGQGLQFLFEYFSETQRNKGNFPGRFSGRQFSNSRSEMNVSTLELGDSALYLCASSPDNGNTIYFGEGSWLTVV.

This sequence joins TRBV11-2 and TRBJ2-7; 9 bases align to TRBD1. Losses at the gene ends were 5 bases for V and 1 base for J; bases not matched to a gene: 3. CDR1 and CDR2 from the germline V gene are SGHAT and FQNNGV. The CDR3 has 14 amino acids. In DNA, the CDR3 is TGTGCCAGCAGCCTGGACAGGGGTTCCTACGAGCAGTACTTC. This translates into CASSLDRGSYEQYF. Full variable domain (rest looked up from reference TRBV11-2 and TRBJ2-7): EAGVAQSPRYKIIEKRQSVAFWCNPISGHATLYWYQQILGQGPKLLIQFQNNGVVDDSQLPKDRFSAERLKGVDSTLKIQPAKLEDSAVYLCASSLDRGSYEQYFGPGTRLTVT.

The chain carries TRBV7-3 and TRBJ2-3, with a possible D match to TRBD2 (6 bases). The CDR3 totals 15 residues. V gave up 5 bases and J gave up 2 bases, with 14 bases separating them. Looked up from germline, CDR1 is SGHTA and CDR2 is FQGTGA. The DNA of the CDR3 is TGTGCCAGCAGCAAACAGCCGGGACTCACAGATACGCAGTATTTT. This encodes CASSKQPGLTDTQYF.

For the CDR3, the DNA is TGCGCCAGCAGCTTGACCCGACAGGGCACTGAAGCTTTCTTT. Translated, it gives CASSLTRQGTEAFF. The genes are TRBV5-1 and TRBJ1-1; 7 nucleotides align to TRBD1. Trimming cost V 1 base and J 4 bases; bases outside gene matches: 4. Germline V gives CDR1 SGHRS, CDR2 YFSETQ. The length of the CDR3 is 14 residues.

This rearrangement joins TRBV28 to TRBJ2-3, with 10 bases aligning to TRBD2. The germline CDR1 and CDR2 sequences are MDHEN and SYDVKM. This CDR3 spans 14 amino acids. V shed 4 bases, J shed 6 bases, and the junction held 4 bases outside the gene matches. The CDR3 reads CASSSPSGSDTQYF. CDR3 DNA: TGTGCCAGCAGTTCCCCTAGCGGGAGTGATACGCAGTATTTT.

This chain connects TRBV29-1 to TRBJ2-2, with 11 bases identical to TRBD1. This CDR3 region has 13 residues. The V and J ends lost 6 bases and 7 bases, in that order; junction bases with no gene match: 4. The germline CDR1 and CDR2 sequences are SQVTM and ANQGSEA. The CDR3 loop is CSVDRGRNGELFF. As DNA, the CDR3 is TGCAGCGTGGACAGGGGGCGAAACGGGGAGCTGTTTTTT.

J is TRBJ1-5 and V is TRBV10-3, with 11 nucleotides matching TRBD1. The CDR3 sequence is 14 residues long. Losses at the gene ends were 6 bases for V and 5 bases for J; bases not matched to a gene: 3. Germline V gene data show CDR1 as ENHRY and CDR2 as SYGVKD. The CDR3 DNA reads TGTGCCATCAGGGGGACAGGGGGGGATCAGCCCCAGCATTTT. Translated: CAIRGTGGDQPQHF.

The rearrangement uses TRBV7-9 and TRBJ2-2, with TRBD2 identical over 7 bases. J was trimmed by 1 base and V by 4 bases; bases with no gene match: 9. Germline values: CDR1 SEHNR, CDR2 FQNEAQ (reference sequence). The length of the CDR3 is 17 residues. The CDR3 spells CASSSMLGTKNTGELFF. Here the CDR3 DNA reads TGTGCCAGCAGCTCAATGCTGGGGACTAAGAACACCGGGGAGCTGTTTTTT.

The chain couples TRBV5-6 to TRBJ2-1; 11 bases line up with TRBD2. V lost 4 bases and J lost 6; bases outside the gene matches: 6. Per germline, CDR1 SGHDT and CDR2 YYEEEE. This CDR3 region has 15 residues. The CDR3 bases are TGTGCCAGCAGCGCTCTAGCGGGAGGTACCAATGAGCAGTTCTTC. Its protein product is CASSALAGGTNEQFF.

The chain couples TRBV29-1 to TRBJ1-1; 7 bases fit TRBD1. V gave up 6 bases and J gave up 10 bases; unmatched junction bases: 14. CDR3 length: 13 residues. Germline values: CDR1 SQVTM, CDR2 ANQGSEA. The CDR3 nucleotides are TGCAGCGTGAGACAGGGCGGACGGCTGGGAGCTTTCTTT. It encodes CSVRQGGRLGAFF.

CDR3 region: CASSEPSSYGSSYEQYF. The CDR3 region has the DNA TGTGCCAGCAGTGAACCCTCTTCATACGGGAGCTCCTACGAGCAGTACTTC. This sequence joins TRBV6-1 and TRBJ2-7; possible D gene TRBD2, 6 bases. This CDR3 is built from 17 residues. The germline V gene has CDR1 MNHNS and CDR2 SASEGT. V gave up 2 bases and J gave up 0 bases, with 17 bases separating them.

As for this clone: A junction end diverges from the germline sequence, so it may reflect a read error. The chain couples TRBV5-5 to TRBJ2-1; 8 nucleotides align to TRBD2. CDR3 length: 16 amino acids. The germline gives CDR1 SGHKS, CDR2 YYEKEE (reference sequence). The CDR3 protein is CASKMSGRGSFNEQFF. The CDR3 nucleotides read TGTGCCAGCAAGATGAGCGGGAGAGGGTCCTTCAATGAGCAGTTCTTC. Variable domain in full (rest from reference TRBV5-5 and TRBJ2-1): DAGVTQSPTHLIKTRGQQVTLRCSPISGHKSVSWYQQVLGQGPQFIFQYYEKEERGRGNFPDRFSARQFPNYSSELNVNALLLGDSALYLCASKMSGRGSFNEQFFGPGTRLTVL.

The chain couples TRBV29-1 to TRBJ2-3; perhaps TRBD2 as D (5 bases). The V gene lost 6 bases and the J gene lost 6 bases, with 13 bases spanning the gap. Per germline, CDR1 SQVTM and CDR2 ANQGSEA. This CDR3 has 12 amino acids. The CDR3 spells CSVNGIRDTQYF. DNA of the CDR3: TGCAGCGTAAACGGGATCAGGGATACGCAGTATTTT.

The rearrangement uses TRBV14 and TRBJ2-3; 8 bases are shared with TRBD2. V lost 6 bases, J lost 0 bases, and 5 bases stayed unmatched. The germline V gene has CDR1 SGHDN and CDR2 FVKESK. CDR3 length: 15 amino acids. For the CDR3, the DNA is TGTGCCAGCAGTTCTAGCGGGTTCAGCACAGATACGCAGTATTTT. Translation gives CASSSSGFSTDTQYF.